This TCR beta chain was profiled in a study of blood T cell repertoires in COVID-19. Study as a whole: Samples came from the United States, Italy and Spain, spanning acute and convalescent COVID-19.

Authors' analysis steps: Reference gene primer amplification gave estimated nucleated cell counts. Clones were read by immunoSEQ multiplex PCR, and TCRdb kept only the in-frame ones, dropping some. The V and J calls and clone size are taken from that table; D and trimming were inferred from the DNA. The data show over 250,000 clones, with 89% seen just once and approximately 12% held by the top ten. This clone was counted once. V lost 7 bases to trimming and J lost 3 bases; unmatched junction nucleotides: 6. The CDR3 totals 15 residues. CDR1 and CDR2 (germline): MNHEY, SMNVEV (reference sequence). The J gene is TRBJ1-6, the V gene TRBV27, with 7 bases fitting TRBD1. Material for sequencing was peripheral blood. The sequence came from a woman in her fifties or sixties with acute or convalescent COVID-19. In nucleotides, the CDR3 is TGTGCCAGCACCTGGACAGGAGTCTATAATTCACCCCTCCACTTT. It encodes CASTWTGVYNSPLHF.